This passage covers 14 T cell receptor beta chains from one sample sequenced in a study of T cells in Graves' hyperthyroidism and ophthalmopathy. Template material for amplifying TCR beta CDR3 regions consisted of RNA transcripts. An initial round of RT-PCR targeting the TCR CDR3 relied on the HTBI primer set. TCRdb re-derived calls from the multiplex PCR reads in MiXCR, one entry per CDR3 protein. The data hold 700,000 to 850,000 distinct CDR3 sequences, with roughly 32% observed a single time. Sequenced input: blood. The receptors derive from a woman aged 40 to 50 with Graves' hyperthyroidism.

This clonotype was counted at least ten times. The V gene is TRBV20-1, the J gene TRBJ2-5; 9 bases map to TRBD2. The CDR3 runs to 16 residues. Per the germline V gene, CDR1 is DFQATT and CDR2 is SNEGSKA (reference sequence). V gave up 0 bases and J gave up 4 bases; unmatched junction bases: 9. The CDR3 loop reads CSARDAAGGPPETQYF. For the CDR3, the DNA is TGCAGTGCTAGAGATGCCGCGGGAGGGCCTCCAGAGACCCAGTACTTC.

Comment on this clonotype: Since a much larger clone is just one base distant, this may be a read error. This chain connects TRBV10-3 to TRBJ1-1; D is uncertain. The CDR3 sequence is 12 residues long. CDR1 ENHRY and CDR2 SYGVKD come from the germline V gene. This CDR3 is CATSESFGEAFF. CDR3 sequence (DNA): TGTGCCACCAGTGAGTCGTTTGGTGAAGCTTTCTTT.

Comment on this clonotype: Given a much more abundant clone one base away, this may be a read error. The genes are TRBV10-3 and TRBJ1-1; no clear D gene. Germline V gives CDR1 ENHRY, CDR2 SYGVKD. This CDR3 spans 13 amino acids. V was clipped by 3 bases and J by 2 bases, with 7 bases between them. The CDR3 spells CAISDSANTEAFF. The CDR3 nucleotides read TGTGCCATCAGTGACTCGGCAAACACTGAAGCTTTCTTT.

With regard to this clonotype: This sequence may be a read error, since a much larger clone differs from it by one base. J is TRBJ2-7 and V is TRBV20-1, with unresolved D. CDR1 is DFQATT, CDR2 SNEGSKA, per germline (reference sequence). V lost 0 bases and J 6 bases, leaving 18 bases between the germline ends. This CDR3 contains 15 residues. CDR3 DNA: TGCAGTGCTAGAGATCAGTCCGATATGATCGGCGAGCAGTACTTC. Translation gives CSARDQSDMIGEQYF.

This clonotype was found a few times. The CDR3 region has the DNA TGTGCCAGCAGCGTAGTCACTGAAGCTTTCTTT. Translated: CASSVVTEAFF. The chain recombines TRBV9 with TRBJ1-1, with unresolved D. Trimming shortened V by 0 bases and J by 4 bases, and 1 base separated the two germline ends. The CDR3 covers 11 residues. From germline, CDR1 is SGDLS and CDR2 YYNGEE.

This clonotype was detected many times. The chain combines TRBV19 with TRBJ2-7; D not certain. In germline, CDR1 is LNHDA, CDR2 SQIVND (reference sequence). V was cut by 5 bases and J by 3 bases, with 8 bases left in between. This CDR3 has 12 residues. The CDR3 region is CASSDQFYEQYF. The CDR3 DNA reads TGTGCCAGTAGTGACCAGTTCTACGAGCAGTACTTC.

This clonotype was picked up one time. The CDR3 region is CASSQVVLGDPLNYGYTF. CDR3 in DNA: TGCGCCAGCAGCCAAGTCGTTTTAGGGGACCCTTTAAACTATGGCTACACCTTC. The chain links TRBV4-3 to TRBJ1-2; a weak D match, TRBD1 (5 bases). Germline lookup yields CDR1 LGHNA and CDR2 YSLEER. The CDR3 has 18 amino acids. V lost 1 base and J lost 2, with 20 bases in between.

The sample holds many counts of this clonotype. The CDR3 reads CASRKAGDNEQYF. CDR3 nucleotides: TGTGCCAGCAGAAAGGCGGGAGATAACGAGCAGTACTTC. The V call is TRBV7-2, the J call TRBJ2-7; TRBD2 matches at 7 bases. Germline assignment: CDR1 SGHTA and CDR2 FQGNSA. The CDR3 runs to 13 residues. V shed 6 bases, J shed 5 bases, and the junction held 7 bases outside the gene matches.

The chain recombines TRBV12-5 with TRBJ1-5; D is possibly TRBD1 (6 bases). The V gene lost 6 bases and the J gene lost 2 bases, with 14 bases spanning the gap. The CDR3 runs 15 residues. CDR1 is LGHNT, CDR2 FRNRAP, per germline. The CDR3 DNA sequence: TGTGCTAGTGGCCACGACAGGTTGGGCAATCAGCCCCAGCATTTT. Its translation: CASGHDRLGNQPQHF.

This clonotype was seen repeatedly, ten times or more. The chain combines TRBV4-3 with TRBJ2-5; 8 positions match TRBD2. Germline V lookup: CDR1 LGHNA, CDR2 YSLEER. The CDR3 has 16 amino acids. V gave up 4 bases and J gave up 5 bases; unmatched junction bases: 12. The CDR3 DNA reads TGCGCCAGCAGCCCTGGCGTGCGGGGGGCGGTGGAGACCCAGTACTTC. Amino acid sequence: CASSPGVRGAVETQYF.

The J gene is TRBJ1-2, the V gene TRBV15, with 8 bases that match TRBD1. The CDR3 runs to 14 residues. Germline V gives CDR1 LNHNV, CDR2 YYDKDF (reference sequence). V gave up 1 base and J gave up 7 bases; unmatched junction bases: 5. The CDR3 DNA reads as TGTGCCACCAGCAGAGGGACAGGGCCTCGTGGCTACACCTTC. Protein: CATSRGTGPRGYTF.

This clonotype was observed a handful of times. The V gene is TRBV5-6, the J gene TRBJ1-6; D might be TRBD1 (5 bases). Looked up from germline, CDR1 is SGHDT and CDR2 is YYEEEE. The CDR3 extends over 15 amino acids. V was clipped by 3 bases and J by 7 bases, with 14 bases between them. CDR3: CASSSGGPGNSPLHF. The CDR3 DNA follows: TGTGCCAGCAGCTCGGGCGGTCCAGGGAATTCACCCCTCCACTTT.

This clonotype was detected ten times or more. V usage is TRBV2 and J usage is TRBJ1-6; no clear D gene. This CDR3 spans 15 amino acids. V dropped 0 bases and J dropped 9 bases, with 12 bases sitting between them. Germline V CDR1 and CDR2: SNHLY, FYNNEI. The CDR3 nucleotides are TGTGCCAGCAGTGAAGCCTTGGGGAGGCCTTCACCCCTCCACTTT. Translating gives CASSEALGRPSPLHF. Full variable domain (outside the CDR3, taken from reference TRBV2 and TRBJ1-6): EPEVTQTPSHQVTQMGQEVILRCVPISNHLYFYWYRQILGQKVEFLVSFYNNEISEKSEIFDDQFSVERPDGSNFTLKIRSTKLEDSAMYFCASSEALGRPSPLHFGNGTRLTVT.

This clonotype showed up many times. The chain combines TRBV11-2 with TRBJ2-7, with 8 nucleotides matching TRBD1. Germline lookup yields CDR1 SGHAT and CDR2 FQNNGV. V lost 1 base to trimming and J lost 5 bases; unmatched junction nucleotides: 4. This CDR3 spans 14 amino acids. This CDR3 reads CASSLGQGINEQYF. The CDR3 DNA reads TGTGCCAGCAGCTTAGGACAGGGGATCAACGAGCAGTACTTC.